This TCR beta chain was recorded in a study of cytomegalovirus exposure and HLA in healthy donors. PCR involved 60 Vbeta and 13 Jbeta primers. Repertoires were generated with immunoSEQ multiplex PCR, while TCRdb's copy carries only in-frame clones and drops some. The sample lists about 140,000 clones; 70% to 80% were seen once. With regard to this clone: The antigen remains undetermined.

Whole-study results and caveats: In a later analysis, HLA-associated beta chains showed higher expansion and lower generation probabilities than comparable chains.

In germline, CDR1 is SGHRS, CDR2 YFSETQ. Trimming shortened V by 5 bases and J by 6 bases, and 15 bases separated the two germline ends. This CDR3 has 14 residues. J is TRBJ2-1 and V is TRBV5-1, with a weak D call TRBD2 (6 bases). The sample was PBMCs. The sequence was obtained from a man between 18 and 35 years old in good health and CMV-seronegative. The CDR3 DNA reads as TGCGCCAGCAGTTATATGAGCGGGTCCAATGAGCAGTTCTTC. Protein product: CASSYMSGSNEQFF.